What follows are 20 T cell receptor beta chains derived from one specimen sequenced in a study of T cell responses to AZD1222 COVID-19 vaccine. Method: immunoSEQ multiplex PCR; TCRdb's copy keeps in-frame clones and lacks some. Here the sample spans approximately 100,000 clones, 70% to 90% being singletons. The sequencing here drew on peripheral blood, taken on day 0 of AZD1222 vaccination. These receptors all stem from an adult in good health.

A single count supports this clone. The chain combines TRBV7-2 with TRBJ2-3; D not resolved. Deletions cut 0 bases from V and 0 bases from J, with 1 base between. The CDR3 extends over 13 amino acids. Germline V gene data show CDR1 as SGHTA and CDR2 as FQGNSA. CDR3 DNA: TGTGCCAGCAGCTTAGCTAGCACAGATACGCAGTATTTT. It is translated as CASSLASTDTQYF. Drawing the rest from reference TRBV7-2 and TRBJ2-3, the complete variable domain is GAGVSQSPSNKVTEKGKDVELRCDPISGHTALYWYRQSLGQGLEFLIYFQGNSAPDKSGLPSDRFSAERTGGSVSTLTIQRTQQEDSAVYLCASSLASTDTQYFGPGTRLTVL.

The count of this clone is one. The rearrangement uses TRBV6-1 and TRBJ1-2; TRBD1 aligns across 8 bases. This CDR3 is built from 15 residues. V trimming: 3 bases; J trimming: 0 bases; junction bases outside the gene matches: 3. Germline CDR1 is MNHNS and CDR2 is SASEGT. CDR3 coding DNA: TGTGCCAGCAGTGACCCAGGGGGCTCTAACTATGGCTACACCTTC. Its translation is CASSDPGGSNYGYTF.

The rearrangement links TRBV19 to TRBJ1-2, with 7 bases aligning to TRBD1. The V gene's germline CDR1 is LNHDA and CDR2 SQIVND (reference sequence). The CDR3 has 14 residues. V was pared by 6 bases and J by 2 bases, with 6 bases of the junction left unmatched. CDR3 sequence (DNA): TGTGCCAGTAGCCCCACGACAGGGAACTATGGCTACACCTTC. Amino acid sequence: CASSPTTGNYGYTF.

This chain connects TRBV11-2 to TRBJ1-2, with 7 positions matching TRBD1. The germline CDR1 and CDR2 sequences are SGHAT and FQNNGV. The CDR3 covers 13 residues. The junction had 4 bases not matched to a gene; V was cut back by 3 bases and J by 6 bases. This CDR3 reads CASSFSGTDGYTF. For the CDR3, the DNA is TGTGCCAGCAGCTTCTCCGGGACAGATGGCTACACCTTC.

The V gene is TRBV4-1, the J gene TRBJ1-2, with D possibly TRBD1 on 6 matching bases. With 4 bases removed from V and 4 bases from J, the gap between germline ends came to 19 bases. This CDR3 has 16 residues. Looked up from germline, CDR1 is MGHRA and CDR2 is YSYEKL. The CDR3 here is CASSPGQSAGPYGYTF. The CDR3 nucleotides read TGCGCCAGCAGCCCCGGACAGTCCGCTGGTCCCTATGGCTACACCTTC.

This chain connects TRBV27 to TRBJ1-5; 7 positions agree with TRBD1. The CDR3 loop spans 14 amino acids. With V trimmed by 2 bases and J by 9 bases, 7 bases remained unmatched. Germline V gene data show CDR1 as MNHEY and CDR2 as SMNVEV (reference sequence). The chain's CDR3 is CASSLRIGGWPQHF. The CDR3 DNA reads TGTGCCAGCAGTTTAAGGATAGGGGGCTGGCCCCAGCATTTT.

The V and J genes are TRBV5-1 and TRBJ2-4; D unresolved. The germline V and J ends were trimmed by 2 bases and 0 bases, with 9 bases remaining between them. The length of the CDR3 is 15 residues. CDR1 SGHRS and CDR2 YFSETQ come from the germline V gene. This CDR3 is CASSLSLGAKNIQYF. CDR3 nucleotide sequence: TGCGCCAGCAGCTTATCCCTTGGAGCCAAAAACATTCAGTACTTC.

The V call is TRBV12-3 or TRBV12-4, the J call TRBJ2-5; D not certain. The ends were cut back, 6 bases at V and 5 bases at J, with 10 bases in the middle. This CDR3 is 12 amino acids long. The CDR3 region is CASSNPEETQYF. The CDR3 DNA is TGTGCCAGCAGCAACCCCGAGGAGACCCAGTACTTC.

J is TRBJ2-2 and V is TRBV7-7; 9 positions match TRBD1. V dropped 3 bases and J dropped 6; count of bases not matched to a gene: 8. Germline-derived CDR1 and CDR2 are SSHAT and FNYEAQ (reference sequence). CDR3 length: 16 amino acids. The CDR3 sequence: CASSFAGQGVAGELFF. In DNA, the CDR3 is TGTGCCAGCAGCTTCGCGGGACAGGGCGTCGCCGGGGAGCTGTTTTTT.

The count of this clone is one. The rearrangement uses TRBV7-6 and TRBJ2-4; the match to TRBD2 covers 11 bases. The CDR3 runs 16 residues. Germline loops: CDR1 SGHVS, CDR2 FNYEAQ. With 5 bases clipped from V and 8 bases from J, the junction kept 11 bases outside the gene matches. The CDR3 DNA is TGTGCCAGCAGCCCCGGTCTAGCGGGGGGTAATTACATTCAGTACTTC. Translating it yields CASSPGLAGGNYIQYF.

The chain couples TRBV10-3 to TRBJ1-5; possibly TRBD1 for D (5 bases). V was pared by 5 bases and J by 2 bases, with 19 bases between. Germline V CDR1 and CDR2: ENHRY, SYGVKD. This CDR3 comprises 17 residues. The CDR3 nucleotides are TGTGCCATCAGTCCGGGACGGATTTTAGGAGGCAATCAGCCCCAGCATTTT. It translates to CAISPGRILGGNQPQHF.

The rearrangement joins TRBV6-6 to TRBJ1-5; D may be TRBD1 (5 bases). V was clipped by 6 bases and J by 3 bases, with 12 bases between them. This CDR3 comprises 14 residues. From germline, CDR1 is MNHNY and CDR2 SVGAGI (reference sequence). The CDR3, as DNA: TGTGCCAGCAGAGCTAGACAGTCCAATCAGCCCCAGCATTTT. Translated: CASRARQSNQPQHF.

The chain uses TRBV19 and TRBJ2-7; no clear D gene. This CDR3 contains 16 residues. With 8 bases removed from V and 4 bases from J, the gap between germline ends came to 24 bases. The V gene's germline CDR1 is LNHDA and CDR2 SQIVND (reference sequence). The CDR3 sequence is CASSNLVGSYYYEQYF. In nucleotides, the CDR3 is TGTGCCAGTTCGAATTTGGTGGGCAGCTACTATTACGAGCAGTACTTC.

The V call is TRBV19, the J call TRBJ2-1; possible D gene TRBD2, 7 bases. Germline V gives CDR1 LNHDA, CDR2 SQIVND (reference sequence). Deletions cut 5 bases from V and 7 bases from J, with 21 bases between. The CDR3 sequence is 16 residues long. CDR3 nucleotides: TGTGCCAGTAGTGATTTGGGTGGGGGGGCCTGGAATGAGCAGTTCTTC. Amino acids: CASSDLGGGAWNEQFF.

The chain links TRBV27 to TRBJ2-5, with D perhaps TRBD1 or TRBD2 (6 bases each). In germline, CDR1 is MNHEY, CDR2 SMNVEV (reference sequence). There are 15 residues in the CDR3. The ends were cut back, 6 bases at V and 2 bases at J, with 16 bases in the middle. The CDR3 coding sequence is TGTGCCAGCAGAGGGTGGGGGGCCTCACAAGAGACCCAGTACTTC. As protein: CASRGWGASQETQYF.

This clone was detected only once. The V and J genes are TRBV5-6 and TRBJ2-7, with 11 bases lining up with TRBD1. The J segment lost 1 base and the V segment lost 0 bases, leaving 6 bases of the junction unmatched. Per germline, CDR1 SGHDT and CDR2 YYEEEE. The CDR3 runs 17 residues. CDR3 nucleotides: TGTGCCAGCAGCTTGGGCCTAGGACAGGGGGCTTCCTACGAGCAGTACTTC. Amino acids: CASSLGLGQGASYEQYF.

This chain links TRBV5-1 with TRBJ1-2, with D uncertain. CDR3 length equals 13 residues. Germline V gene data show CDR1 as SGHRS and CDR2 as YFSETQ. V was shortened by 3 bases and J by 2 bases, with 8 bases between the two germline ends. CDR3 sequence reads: CASSYDKNYGYTF. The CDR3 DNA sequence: TGCGCCAGCAGCTACGACAAGAACTATGGCTACACCTTC.

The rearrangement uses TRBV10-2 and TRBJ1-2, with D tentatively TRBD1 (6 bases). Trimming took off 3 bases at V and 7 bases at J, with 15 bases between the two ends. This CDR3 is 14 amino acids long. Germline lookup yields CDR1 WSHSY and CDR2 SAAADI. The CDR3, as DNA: TGCGCCAGCAGTGACCGGACAGAAGAGACTGGCTACACCTTC. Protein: CASSDRTEETGYTF.

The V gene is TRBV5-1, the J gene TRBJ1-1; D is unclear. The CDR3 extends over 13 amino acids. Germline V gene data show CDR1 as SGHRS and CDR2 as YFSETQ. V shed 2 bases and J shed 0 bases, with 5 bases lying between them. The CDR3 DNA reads TGCGCCAGCAGCTTTGAGGTGAACACTGAAGCTTTCTTT. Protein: CASSFEVNTEAFF.

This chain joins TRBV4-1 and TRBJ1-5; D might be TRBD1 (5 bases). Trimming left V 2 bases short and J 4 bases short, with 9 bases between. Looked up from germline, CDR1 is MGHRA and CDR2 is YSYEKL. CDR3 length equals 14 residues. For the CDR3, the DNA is TGCGCCAGCAGCCAACCAGGGTTGAATCAGCCCCAGCATTTT. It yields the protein CASSQPGLNQPQHF.